A few counts support the clone carrying this T cell receptor (beta chain). The antigen remains undetermined. Germline assignment: CDR1 SEHNR and CDR2 FQNEAQ (reference sequence). This CDR3 spans 15 amino acids. The V segment lost 3 bases and the J segment 8 bases; nucleotides outside the gene matches: 8. The sample originates from a study of beta chain features in type 1 diabetes. Study findings and constraints: Within each of all four CD4+ subsets, Type 1 diabetes patients had TCRB CDR3s that were moderately but significantly shorter.

The study reverse transcribed the entire isolated RNA, so it sequenced expressed TCRB transcripts. About 3.7 million reads, on average, came from each naive, central memory and regulatory T cell sample. Produced via immunoSEQ multiplex PCR; TCRdb's table is partial and in-frame only. The table has about 280,000 clones, 15% seen once; the top ten hold less than 0.02%. The sequencing sample was made of naive CD4+ T cells from blood. This TCR was recovered from a man younger than 35 with type 1 diabetes. The chain combines TRBV7-9 with TRBJ1-2, with 11 positions matching TRBD1. The CDR3 nucleotides read TGTGCCAGCAGCTTCCCGGACAGGGGGCGTCGGGGCTACACCTTC. Translating gives CASSFPDRGRRGYTF.